This is a list of T cell receptor beta chains from one sample in a study of CD8 T cells in ankylosing spondylitis. TCRdb re-called the 5' RACE reads through MiXCR, storing one row per CDR3 protein. This table has about 250,000 distinct CDR3 sequences, under 20% appearing once. Sequencing used blood, either unsorted or a sorted T cell fraction (not recorded which). The receptors shown here come from a male donor with ankylosing spondylitis or in good health (not recorded which). CDR3s include the opening cysteine and the closing phenylalanine or tryptophan. D genes are given only for firm matches. Size is stated for part of the rows, as once, few or many counts, or as a class when the clone is expanded.

v_gene: TRBV20-1; j_gene: TRBJ2-7; abundance: large; d_gene: TRBD1; CDR3aa: CSARGDTGTGYEQYF; CDR3nt: TGCAGTGCTAGAGGGGATACCGGGACAGGCTACGAGCAGTACTTC
v_gene: TRBV6-5; j_gene: TRBJ2-1; abundance: few; d_gene: TRBD2; CDR3aa: CASSYLAGGSNEQFF; CDR3nt: TGTGCCAGCAGTTATCTAGCGGGAGGTTCAAATGAGCAGTTCTTC
v_gene: TRBV15; j_gene: TRBJ2-7; abundance: few; d_gene: TRBD1; CDR3aa: CATSRETGGQGLYEQYF; CDR3nt: TGTGCCACCAGCAGAGAAACGGGCGGACAGGGATTGTACGAGCAGTACTTC
v_gene: TRBV6-5; j_gene: TRBJ2-5; abundance: few; d_gene: TRBD2; CDR3aa: CASSYAGESETQYF; CDR3nt: TGTGCCAGCAGTTATGCGGGAGAATCAGAGACCCAGTACTTC
v_gene: TRBV4-2; j_gene: TRBJ1-2; abundance: few; d_gene: NA; CDR3aa: CASSQPGNGHGYTF; CDR3nt: TGTGCCAGCAGCCAGCCTGGGAACGGCCATGGCTACACCTTC
v_gene: TRBV2; j_gene: TRBJ2-4; abundance: many; d_gene: TRBD1; CDR3aa: CASGGTGDGTIAKNIQYF; CDR3nt: TGTGCCAGCGGCGGGACAGGGGACGGGACCATAGCCAAAAACATTCAGTACTTC
v_gene: TRBV6-1; j_gene: TRBJ2-7; abundance: NA; d_gene: TRBD2; CDR3aa: CASSPEGSGNVEQYF; CDR3nt: TGTGCCAGCAGCCCCGAGGGGAGCGGGAATGTCGAGCAGTACTTC
v_gene: TRBV12-3/TRBV12-4; j_gene: TRBJ2-2; abundance: NA; d_gene: NA; CDR3aa: CASSFISGDTGELFF; CDR3nt: TGTGCCAGCAGTTTTATTTCAGGGGACACCGGGGAGCTGTTTTTT
v_gene: TRBV20-1; j_gene: TRBJ2-7; abundance: few; d_gene: TRBD2; CDR3aa: CSAPGLAVYEQYF; CDR3nt: TGCAGTGCGCCGGGACTAGCGGTCTACGAGCAGTACTTC
v_gene: TRBV5-1; j_gene: TRBJ2-2; abundance: NA; d_gene: TRBD2; CDR3aa: CASSWTSGRAAGELFF; CDR3nt: TGCGCCAGCAGCTGGACTAGCGGGAGGGCCGCCGGGGAGCTGTTTTTT
v_gene: TRBV27; j_gene: TRBJ2-3; abundance: many; d_gene: NA; CDR3aa: CASSLSGWGTDTQYF; CDR3nt: TGTGCCAGCAGTCTCTCGGGGTGGGGGACAGATACGCAGTATTTT
v_gene: TRBV28; j_gene: TRBJ1-5; abundance: few; d_gene: TRBD1; CDR3aa: CASSPEPGQGDQPQHF; CDR3nt: TGTGCCAGCAGTCCGGAACCGGGACAGGGGGATCAGCCCCAGCATTTT
v_gene: TRBV15; j_gene: TRBJ2-2; abundance: NA; d_gene: NA; CDR3aa: CATSGGKGSAKGYTGELFF; CDR3nt: TGTGCCACCAGCGGGGGCAAAGGCAGCGCGAAAGGTTACACCGGGGAGCTGTTTTTT
v_gene: TRBV15; j_gene: TRBJ2-2; abundance: NA; d_gene: NA; CDR3aa: CATRDISTGELFF; CDR3nt: TGTGCCACCAGGGACATTTCCACCGGGGAGCTGTTTTTT
v_gene: TRBV29-1; j_gene: TRBJ2-7; abundance: few; d_gene: TRBD1; CDR3aa: CSVEEAPTGGEYEQYF; CDR3nt: TGCAGCGTTGAAGAGGCCCCGACAGGGGGTGAATACGAGCAGTACTTC
v_gene: TRBV4-1; j_gene: TRBJ2-1; abundance: NA; d_gene: TRBD2; CDR3aa: CASSQRSGTSGSGHEQFF; CDR3nt: TGCGCCAGCAGCCAAAGATCGGGGACTAGCGGGAGTGGACATGAGCAGTTCTTC
v_gene: TRBV5-6; j_gene: TRBJ2-7; abundance: few; d_gene: TRBD2; CDR3aa: CASTPAGAYEQYF; CDR3nt: TGTGCCAGCACCCCCGCGGGGGCCTACGAGCAGTACTTC
v_gene: TRBV28; j_gene: TRBJ2-7; abundance: few; d_gene: NA; CDR3aa: CASSSQISSYEQYF; CDR3nt: TGTGCCAGCAGTTCTCAGATTTCCTCCTACGAGCAGTACTTC
v_gene: TRBV11-2; j_gene: TRBJ2-1; abundance: few; d_gene: TRBD2; CDR3aa: CASSYQGTSGYNEQFF; CDR3nt: TGTGCCAGCAGTTACCAGGGGACTAGCGGGTACAATGAGCAGTTCTTC
v_gene: TRBV25-1; j_gene: TRBJ1-1; abundance: NA; d_gene: NA; CDR3aa: CASNGIWDTEAFF; CDR3nt: TGTGCCAGCAACGGAATTTGGGACACTGAAGCTTTCTTT
v_gene: TRBV24-1; j_gene: TRBJ2-3; abundance: few; d_gene: TRBD2; CDR3aa: CATSDGVALAGDRTQYF; CDR3nt: TGTGCCACCAGTGATGGAGTCGCCCTAGCGGGAGACCGTACGCAGTATTTT
v_gene: TRBV20-1; j_gene: TRBJ2-1; abundance: NA; d_gene: TRBD2; CDR3aa: CSATSGSGYNEQFF; CDR3nt: TGCAGTGCTACTAGCGGGAGCGGTTACAATGAGCAGTTCTTC
v_gene: TRBV29-1; j_gene: TRBJ2-1; abundance: many; d_gene: TRBD2; CDR3aa: CSARGLAGSNEQFF; CDR3nt: TGCAGCGCAAGAGGACTAGCGGGAAGCAATGAGCAGTTCTTC
v_gene: TRBV29-1; j_gene: TRBJ2-1; abundance: few; d_gene: TRBD2; CDR3aa: CSVAGTSGYSSYNEQFF; CDR3nt: TGCAGCGTTGCAGGGACTAGCGGGTACAGCTCCTACAATGAGCAGTTCTTC
v_gene: TRBV20-1; j_gene: TRBJ2-7; abundance: NA; d_gene: NA; CDR3aa: CSASSDSSYEQYF; CDR3nt: TGCAGTGCTAGTAGCGACAGCTCCTACGAGCAGTACTTC
v_gene: TRBV15; j_gene: TRBJ2-7; abundance: few; d_gene: NA; CDR3aa: CATSTTKARSYEQYF; CDR3nt: TGTGCCACCAGCACTACCAAGGCGCGCTCCTACGAGCAGTACTTC
v_gene: TRBV28; j_gene: TRBJ2-7; abundance: NA; d_gene: TRBD1; CDR3aa: CASSFLGQGINSYEQYF; CDR3nt: TGTGCCAGCAGTTTCCTTGGACAGGGGATAAACTCCTACGAGCAGTACTTC
v_gene: TRBV6-4; j_gene: TRBJ2-3; abundance: NA; d_gene: TRBD2; CDR3aa: CASSDSGNTDTQYF; CDR3nt: TGTGCCAGCAGTGATAGCGGGAACACAGATACGCAGTATTTT
v_gene: TRBV5-1; j_gene: TRBJ1-1; abundance: NA; d_gene: NA; CDR3aa: CASSFGANTEAFF; CDR3nt: TGCGCCAGCAGCTTCGGGGCTAACACTGAAGCTTTCTTT
v_gene: TRBV9; j_gene: TRBJ2-2; abundance: few; d_gene: TRBD2; CDR3aa: CASSVEGGAGALNTGELFF; CDR3nt: TGTGCCAGCAGCGTAGAAGGCGGAGCGGGAGCCTTGAACACCGGGGAGCTGTTTTTT
v_gene: TRBV12-3/TRBV12-4; j_gene: TRBJ2-7; abundance: many; d_gene: NA; CDR3aa: CASSPSRFETYEQYF; CDR3nt: TGTGCCAGCAGCCCCAGCCGTTTCGAGACCTACGAGCAGTACTTC
v_gene: TRBV12-3/TRBV12-4; j_gene: TRBJ2-1; abundance: many; d_gene: NA; CDR3aa: CASSLRSIEQFF; CDR3nt: TGTGCCAGCAGCCTCCGATCGATTGAGCAGTTCTTC
v_gene: TRBV3-1; j_gene: TRBJ2-1; abundance: few; d_gene: NA; CDR3aa: CASSPRDRSSNEQFF; CDR3nt: TGTGCCAGCAGCCCCCGGGACCGATCTTCCAATGAGCAGTTCTTC
v_gene: TRBV6-2/TRBV6-3; j_gene: TRBJ2-7; abundance: few; d_gene: NA; CDR3aa: CASSFVRAYEQYF; CDR3nt: TGTGCCAGCAGTTTTGTACGGGCCTACGAGCAGTACTTC
v_gene: TRBV29-1; j_gene: TRBJ2-7; abundance: NA; d_gene: TRBD2; CDR3aa: CSGLGEGTYEQYF; CDR3nt: TGCAGCGGCTTGGGGGAGGGGACCTACGAGCAGTACTTC
v_gene: TRBV20-1; j_gene: TRBJ2-1; abundance: few; d_gene: TRBD2; CDR3aa: CSARLLANSDEQFF; CDR3nt: TGCAGTGCTAGACTACTAGCGAATAGCGATGAGCAGTTCTTC
v_gene: TRBV19; j_gene: TRBJ2-2; abundance: few; d_gene: NA; CDR3aa: CASNSLEDYTGELFF; CDR3nt: TGTGCCAGTAATTCCCTGGAAGACTACACCGGGGAGCTGTTTTTT
v_gene: TRBV14; j_gene: TRBJ2-5; abundance: NA; d_gene: TRBD1; CDR3aa: CASRRQGRGTQYF; CDR3nt: TGTGCCAGCAGACGACAGGGGAGAGGGACCCAGTACTTC
v_gene: TRBV27; j_gene: TRBJ2-1; abundance: few; d_gene: NA; CDR3aa: CASSFVRGSYNEQFF; CDR3nt: TGTGCCAGCAGTTTCGTAAGGGGATCTTACAATGAGCAGTTCTTC
v_gene: TRBV9; j_gene: TRBJ2-5; abundance: NA; d_gene: NA; CDR3aa: CASSGFSESQETQYF; CDR3nt: TGTGCCAGCAGCGGATTCTCGGAGAGCCAAGAGACCCAGTACTTC
v_gene: TRBV12-5; j_gene: TRBJ2-7; abundance: NA; d_gene: NA; CDR3aa: CASGFWSQGGTKNEQYF; CDR3nt: TGTGCTAGTGGTTTTTGGTCGCAGGGGGGGACAAAAAACGAGCAGTACTTC
v_gene: TRBV6-1; j_gene: TRBJ2-5; abundance: few; d_gene: TRBD1; CDR3aa: CASSDTTGEQETQYF; CDR3nt: TGTGCCAGCAGTGATACTACAGGGGAACAAGAGACCCAGTACTTC
v_gene: TRBV27; j_gene: TRBJ1-1; abundance: NA; d_gene: NA; CDR3aa: CASSLGGWGTEAFF; CDR3nt: TGTGCCAGCAGCTTAGGGGGTTGGGGCACTGAAGCTTTCTTT
v_gene: TRBV7-2; j_gene: TRBJ2-1; abundance: few; d_gene: NA; CDR3aa: CASSPAAGASDNEQFF; CDR3nt: TGTGCCAGCAGCCCAGCGGCGGGTGCTAGCGACAATGAGCAGTTCTTC
v_gene: TRBV5-1; j_gene: TRBJ2-7; abundance: NA; d_gene: TRBD1; CDR3aa: CASSTRTGPTYEQYF; CDR3nt: TGCGCCAGCAGCACCCGGACAGGCCCGACCTACGAGCAGTACTTC
v_gene: TRBV6-1; j_gene: TRBJ1-1; abundance: NA; d_gene: NA; CDR3aa: CASSENQGKAFF; CDR3nt: TGTGCCAGCAGTGAGAACCAGGGGAAAGCTTTCTTT
v_gene: TRBV20-1; j_gene: TRBJ1-5; abundance: medium-sized; d_gene: NA; CDR3aa: CSARDRKPGHRPYQPQHF; CDR3nt: TGCAGTGCTAGAGATAGGAAGCCGGGACACAGACCTTATCAGCCCCAGCATTTT
v_gene: TRBV14; j_gene: TRBJ2-1; abundance: NA; d_gene: NA; CDR3aa: CASSLRTSPTGEQFF; CDR3nt: TGTGCCAGCAGCCTCCGGACAAGCCCTACGGGTGAGCAGTTCTTC
v_gene: TRBV4-1; j_gene: TRBJ2-2; abundance: NA; d_gene: NA; CDR3aa: CASSHQKGANTGELFF; CDR3nt: TGCGCCAGCAGCCACCAAAAGGGGGCGAACACCGGGGAGCTGTTTTTT
v_gene: TRBV27; j_gene: TRBJ2-3; abundance: few; d_gene: TRBD2; CDR3aa: CASSFLLAGRTDTQYF; CDR3nt: TGTGCCAGCAGTTTTCTACTAGCGGGCCGCACAGATACGCAGTATTTT